This T cell receptor (beta chain) was observed in a study of blood T cell repertoires in COVID-19. The overall study: Some COVID-19 samples were acute and others convalescent; all came from the United States, Italy and Spain. Nucleic acid was either cDNA or gDNA, and it came from T cells, B-cell-depleted T cells, or PBMCs.

The protocol was immunoSEQ multiplex PCR, while the TCRdb copy is restricted to in-frame clones and leaves out a portion. The table has 170,000 or so clones, 90% seen once. The TCR was taken from a man between 45 and 60 years old with acute or convalescent COVID-19. Sequencing used peripheral blood.

The CDR3 here is CASSLMLAGGADTQYF. The CDR3 DNA follows: TGTGCCAGCAGCTTGATGCTAGCGGGAGGTGCAGATACGCAGTATTTT. The chain combines TRBV5-4 with TRBJ2-3, with 11 bases lining up with TRBD2. CDR1 SGHNT and CDR2 YYREEE come from the germline V gene (reference sequence). V shed 1 base and J 4 bases; nucleotides not matched to a gene: 5. The CDR3 is 16 amino acids. Supplemented by reference TRBV5-4 and TRBJ2-3, the full variable domain reads ETGVTQSPTHLIKTRGQQVTLRCSSQSGHNTVSWYQQALGQGPQFIFQYYREEENGRGNFPPRFSGLQFPNYSSELNVNALELDDSALYLCASSLMLAGGADTQYFGPGTRLTVL.